The 21 T cell receptor beta chains given below trace back to one sample, sequenced in a study of radiotherapy plus CTLA-4 blockade in lung cancer. Sequenced by immunoSEQ multiplex PCR; TCRdb stores in-frame clones only, minus some. Seen here are about 98,000 clones, almost 90% observed once, and the top ten hold 4% to 6%. The sample consisted of peripheral blood, taken from a patient treated with radiotherapy plus ipilimumab. The receptors stem from a human donor with non-small cell lung cancer that progressed on radiotherapy plus ipilimumab.

The chain couples TRBV11-3 to TRBJ2-3; D call uncertain. Per the germline V gene, CDR1 is SGHNT and CDR2 is YENEEA. Trimming left V 3 bases short and J 5 bases short, with 9 bases between. The CDR3 is made up of 13 amino acids. The CDR3 DNA reads TGTGCCAGCAGCTTGGGTTTCGTAGATACGCAGTATTTT. This encodes CASSLGFVDTQYF.

The V and J genes are TRBV6-6 and TRBJ2-7, with a weak D call TRBD2 (5 bases). CDR3 length: 14 residues. Germline V gene sequence: CDR1 MNHNY, CDR2 SVGAGI (reference sequence). Trimming removed 5 bases at V and 2 bases at J, with 13 bases between. CDR3 region: CASSGGPAAYEQYF. In DNA form, the CDR3 reads TGTGCCAGCAGTGGTGGACCAGCGGCCTACGAGCAGTACTTC.

This rearrangement joins TRBV6-1 to TRBJ2-2, with D hard to call. The length of the CDR3 is 14 residues. The germline V and J ends were trimmed by 2 bases and 6 bases, with 10 bases remaining between them. Germline CDR1 reads MNHNS; CDR2 reads SASEGT. CDR3 nucleotides: TGTGCCAGCAGTGAACTTCGGAGTTCCGGGGAGCTGTTTTTT. Amino acids: CASSELRSSGELFF.

This clone has just one count. J is TRBJ2-5 and V is TRBV6-5, with a possible D match to TRBD2 (6 bases). Germline loops: CDR1 MNHEY, CDR2 SVGAGI. The CDR3 contains 15 residues. The V end lost 0 bases, the J end lost 5 bases, and 13 bases lay between the germline ends. CDR3 loop: CASSYSGGREETQYF. DNA of the CDR3: TGTGCCAGCAGTTACTCGGGGGGACGGGAGGAGACCCAGTACTTC.

The chain is built from TRBV9 and TRBJ1-1; D unclear. The CDR3 loop spans 12 amino acids. The germline CDR1 and CDR2 sequences are SGDLS and YYNGEE. V was shortened by 0 bases and J by 14 bases, with 14 bases between the two germline ends. The CDR3 loop reads CASSVGFAQRFF. CDR3 sequence (DNA): TGTGCCAGCAGCGTAGGGTTCGCTCAGCGATTCTTT.

As to this clone: A read error may produce the germline difference seen at one junction end. The same CDR3 arises from other DNA sequences in this sample as well. The chain is built from TRBV4-1 and TRBJ1-1, with no clear D. In germline, CDR1 is MGHRA, CDR2 YSYEKL. This CDR3 comprises 12 residues. This chain's CDR3 is CASSQDETEAFF. CDR3 nucleotides: TGCGCCAGTAGCCAAGACGAGACTGAAGCTTTCTTT.

This chain links TRBV5-5 with TRBJ2-5, with 10 bases that match TRBD1. CDR3 size: 16 residues. Germline assignment: CDR1 SGHKS and CDR2 YYEKEE (reference sequence). V gave up 2 bases and J gave up 3 bases; unmatched junction bases: 7. In DNA form, the CDR3 reads TGTGCCAGCAGCTTCACCGGGACAGGGGCCGAAGAGACCCAGTACTTC. This gives the protein CASSFTGTGAEETQYF.

This clone occurred once. V is TRBV6-6 and J is TRBJ2-2; D possibly corresponds to TRBD2 (5 bases). Trimming removed 7 bases at V and 1 base at J, with 10 bases between. The CDR3 covers 14 residues. The germline V gene has CDR1 MNHNY and CDR2 SVGAGI (reference sequence). The CDR3 nucleotides are TGTGCCAGCACCCCCGGGGAGAACACCGGGGAGCTGTTTTTT. This encodes CASTPGENTGELFF.

The V call is TRBV6-6, the J call TRBJ2-3, with TRBD2 matching 10 bases. This CDR3 contains 14 residues. V dropped 10 bases and J dropped 1; count of bases not matched to a gene: 5. Germline loops: CDR1 MNHNY, CDR2 SVGAGI (reference sequence). The CDR3 loop reads CATRLAGGTDTQYF. Written as DNA, the CDR3 is TGTGCCACCCGGCTAGCGGGGGGCACAGATACGCAGTATTTT.

The chain is built from TRBV6-1 and TRBJ1-2; D might be TRBD1 (6 bases). The CDR3 is made up of 13 amino acids. Germline CDR1 is MNHNS and CDR2 is SASEGT. Between the trimmed V and J ends, which lost 9 bases and 8 bases, there was a span of 19 bases. The CDR3 loop is CASVGQRVGGYTF. CDR3 bases: TGTGCCAGTGTTGGACAGCGGGTGGGCGGCTACACCTTC.

The chain combines TRBV5-1 with TRBJ2-1, with D perhaps matching TRBD2 (6 bases). The CDR3 extends over 14 amino acids. The germline V and J ends were trimmed by 4 bases and 6 bases, with 14 bases remaining between them. CDR1 is SGHRS and CDR2 is YFSETQ in the germline V gene. DNA of the CDR3: TGCGCCAGCAGCCCGGTGGGGGGAACCAATGAGCAGTTCTTC. Translated: CASSPVGGTNEQFF.

The V gene is TRBV6-1, the J gene TRBJ2-7; no definite D call. Germline-derived CDR1 and CDR2 are MNHNS and SASEGT. The CDR3 runs 11 residues. V was shortened by 7 bases and J by 5 bases, with 9 bases between the two germline ends. The CDR3 nucleotides read TGTGCCAGCACAGTCGGCCACGAGCAGTACTTC. It specifies CASTVGHEQYF.

The gene calls are TRBV2 and TRBJ2-1; D is uncertain. This CDR3 has 15 amino acids. Germline-derived CDR1 and CDR2 are SNHLY and FYNNEI. V shed 6 bases and J shed 0 bases, with 12 bases lying between them. CDR3 sequence (DNA): TGTGCCAGCAGGGCCTCTTTGTACTCCTACAATGAGCAGTTCTTC. It specifies CASRASLYSYNEQFF. Complete variable domain (other parts from reference TRBV2 and TRBJ2-1): EPEVTQTPSHQVTQMGQEVILRCVPISNHLYFYWYRQILGQKVEFLVSFYNNEISEKSEIFDDQFSVERPDGSNFTLKIRSTKLEDSAMYFCASRASLYSYNEQFFGPGTRLTVL.

This chain connects TRBV5-4 to TRBJ2-1, with 12 bases that match TRBD2. The CDR3 sequence is 15 residues long. The germline gives CDR1 SGHNT, CDR2 YYREEE (reference sequence). V shed 4 bases and J 6 bases; nucleotides not matched to a gene: 5. The CDR3 loop is CASSNLAGGPNEQFF. CDR3 nucleotide sequence: TGTGCCAGCAGCAATCTAGCGGGAGGGCCCAATGAGCAGTTCTTC.

V usage is TRBV5-1 and J usage is TRBJ2-7, with 7 positions matching TRBD2. This CDR3 comprises 16 residues. Per germline, CDR1 SGHRS and CDR2 YFSETQ. V dropped 0 bases and J dropped 5; count of bases not matched to a gene: 11. The DNA for the CDR3 is TGCGCCAGCAGCTTGGCTAGCGGTGGGGTCTACCACGAGCAGTACTTC. Protein product: CASSLASGGVYHEQYF.

The gene calls are TRBV18 and TRBJ2-3; D is unresolved. Germline V gene data show CDR1 as KGHSH and CDR2 as LQKENI. V lost 2 bases to trimming and J lost 4 bases, with 10 bases between them. The CDR3 consists of 14 residues. The CDR3 sequence: CASSPLSSADTQYF. Here the CDR3 DNA reads TGTGCCAGCTCACCATTATCTAGTGCAGATACGCAGTATTTT.

J is TRBJ2-5 and V is TRBV5-4, with TRBD2 matching over 11 bases. The CDR3 spans 18 residues. Germline V gives CDR1 SGHNT, CDR2 YYREEE (reference sequence). After removal of 0 bases from V and 5 bases from J, the junction contained 12 bases not matched to a gene. The CDR3 loop is CASSLGALSGRAMETQYF. The DNA of the CDR3 is TGTGCCAGCAGCTTGGGGGCCCTTAGCGGGAGGGCGATGGAGACCCAGTACTTC.

The chain is built from TRBV4-1 and TRBJ1-2; no clear D gene. Trimming left V 2 bases short and J 5 bases short, with 9 bases between. CDR1 is MGHRA, CDR2 YSYEKL, per germline. This CDR3 contains 13 residues. The CDR3: CASSQPGSYGYTF. As DNA, the CDR3 is TGCGCCAGCAGCCAACCGGGGAGTTATGGCTACACCTTC.

This clone was detected a few times. This chain links TRBV5-6 with TRBJ2-2; D not resolved. V gave up 0 bases and J gave up 1 base, with 4 bases separating them. There are 14 residues in the CDR3. Germline V gives CDR1 SGHDT, CDR2 YYEEEE. This chain's CDR3 is CASSLGRNTGELFF. As DNA, the CDR3 is TGTGCCAGCAGCTTGGGTCGGAACACCGGGGAGCTGTTTTTT.

The chain couples TRBV9 to TRBJ2-7; 7 nucleotides align to TRBD1. The CDR3 covers 16 residues. Germline CDR1 and CDR2: SGDLS and YYNGEE. The junction had 15 bases not matched to a gene; V was cut back by 4 bases and J by 5 bases. CDR3 sequence: CASSRNRGLGGDEQYF. The CDR3 DNA reads as TGTGCCAGCAGCCGAAACAGGGGCCTAGGTGGAGACGAGCAGTACTTC.

The chain uses TRBV15 and TRBJ2-5; D unresolved. CDR3 length: 14 amino acids. The ends were cut back, 0 bases at V and 7 bases at J, with 12 bases in the middle. The germline CDR1 and CDR2 sequences are LNHNV and YYDKDF (reference sequence). CDR3 sequence reads: CATSRDGPSGTQYF. The CDR3 nucleotides are TGTGCCACCAGCAGAGACGGACCTAGTGGGACCCAGTACTTC.